A selection of T cell receptor beta chains follows, all from one sample in a study of Ad26.COV2.S vaccination and SARS-CoV-2 variants. Sequencing was performed with immunoSEQ multiplex PCR; in TCRdb, only in-frame clones are kept and a portion is missing. The repertoire has around 250,000 clones, about 89% of them found once; the top ten carry 3% to 4%. The specimen comprised peripheral blood, sampled in a trial of Ad26.COV2.S vaccine versus placebo. The origin of the receptors is a person between 18 and 65 years old who received the Ad26.COV2.S COVID-19 vaccine or a placebo. The CDR3 runs from the conserved cysteine through the conserved F or W. The D gene is left open where the match is weak. Size is stated for part of the rows, as once, few or many counts, or as a class when the clone is expanded.

j_call | cdr3_length | clone_size | d_call | v_call | cdr3_nt | cdr3_aa
TRBJ1-5 | 17 | . | TRBD1 | TRBV3-1/TRBV3-2 | TGTGCCAGCAGCCAGGGACAGGGGGTATTAGGCAATCAGCCCCAGCATTTT | CASSQGQGVLGNQPQHF
TRBJ1-2 | 14 | . | . | TRBV9 | TGTGCCAGCAGCCCGGGGACGGGCAACTATGGCTACACCTTC | CASSPGTGNYGYTF
TRBJ2-7 | 13 | . | . | TRBV29-1 | TGCAGCGTTGGGGCAGCGTTCACCTACGAGCAGTACTTC | CSVGAAFTYEQYF
TRBJ2-7 | 13 | . | . | TRBV11-2 | TGTGCCAGCAGCTTAGAGCGCAGCTACGAGCAGTACTTC | CASSLERSYEQYF
TRBJ2-7 | 13 | few | . | TRBV10-2 | TGCGCCAGCAGCGCCGGGTTAGGCTACGAGCAGTACTTC | CASSAGLGYEQYF
TRBJ1-2 | 15 | . | TRBD1 | TRBV7-2 | TGTGCCAGCAGCATGACAGGGCCAGGGAACTATGGCTACACCTTC | CASSMTGPGNYGYTF
TRBJ2-3 | 16 | . | TRBD2 | TRBV4-2 | TGTGCCAGCAGCCAAGGGGTGGGAGGGAGCACAGATACGCAGTATTTT | CASSQGVGGSTDTQYF
TRBJ2-7 | 15 | . | . | TRBV7-2 | TGTGCCAGCAGCTTAGCTGGCCTATCTTCCTACGAGCAGTACTTC | CASSLAGLSSYEQYF
TRBJ2-7 | 14 | . | . | TRBV14 | TGTGCCAGCAGCCAAGGATCCGGAGGCTACGAGCAGTACTTC | CASSQGSGGYEQYF
TRBJ1-2 | 15 | . | . | TRBV28 | TGTGCCAGCAGGGAGCAAAGGGGTGATAGAAATGGCTACACCTTC | CASREQRGDRNGYTF
TRBJ1-6 | 15 | . | TRBD1 | TRBV27 | TGTGCCAGCGCAAGGCAGGGGGTTTATAATTCACCCCTCCACTTT | CASARQGVYNSPLHF
TRBJ2-7 | 14 | few | . | TRBV24-1 | TGTGCCACCAGTGATTTCGACAGTACCTACGAGCAGTACTTC | CATSDFDSTYEQYF
TRBJ1-5 | 14 | . | TRBD1 | TRBV19 | TGTGCCAGTAGTACTCACGGGACAGGTCAGCCCCAGCATTTT | CASSTHGTGQPQHF
TRBJ1-4 | 13 | . | . | TRBV16 | TGTGCCAGCAGCCAATTTGACGGACGAAAACTGTTTTTT | CASSQFDGRKLFF
TRBJ2-7 | 13 | . | . | TRBV2 | TGTGCCGGTAGGGTGGACCGTCTGGGGGAGCAGTACTTC | CAGRVDRLGEQYF
TRBJ1-6 | 15 | . | . | TRBV12-5 | TGTGCTAGTGGTTTTGCAGGGATCGTCTATTCACCCCTCCACTTT | CASGFAGIVYSPLHF
TRBJ1-1 | 13 | . | . | TRBV7-6 | TGTGCCAGCAGCTTAGGACAGAACACTGAAGCTTTCTTT | CASSLGQNTEAFF
TRBJ2-3 | 17 | . | . | TRBV28 | TGTGCCAGCAGTATTCCCAGGGGCGCGGGAATCGGGGATACGCAGTATTTT | CASSIPRGAGIGDTQYF
TRBJ1-1 | 12 | . | . | TRBV3-1/TRBV3-2 | TGTGCCAGCAGACTTGGGAACACTGAAGCTTTCTTT | CASRLGNTEAFF
TRBJ1-2 | 14 | . | TRBD1 | TRBV6-5 | TGTGCCAGCAGTTACTCAGGGACAGGATCTGGCTACACCTTC | CASSYSGTGSGYTF
TRBJ1-5 | 13 | . | . | TRBV10-3 | TGTGCCATCAGTGAGGGGGAAAATCAGCCCCAGCATTTT | CAISEGENQPQHF
TRBJ1-5 | 17 | . | TRBD1 | TRBV19 | TGTGCCAGTAGTTCCCGGAGAACAGGGGGAGAGGGGCAGCCCCAGCATTTT | CASSSRRTGGEGQPQHF
TRBJ2-7 | 16 | . | TRBD1 | TRBV5-1 | TGCGCCAGCAGCCTCCAATCCGGGACAGGGGGCTACGAGCAGTACTTC | CASSLQSGTGGYEQYF
TRBJ2-5 | 12 | . | TRBD1 | TRBV11-2 | TGTGCCAGCAGCTTAAGGGACAGGTTCCAGTACTTC | CASSLRDRFQYF
TRBJ2-3 | 13 | . | . | TRBV7-6 | TGTGCCAGCAGCGCAGACCCGGAGGGGACGCAGTATTTT | CASSADPEGTQYF
TRBJ1-1 | 14 | . | . | TRBV2 | TGTGCCAGCACGGTCGGGGGGTCGAGCACTGAAGCTTTCTTT | CASTVGGSSTEAFF
TRBJ2-7 | 15 | once | . | TRBV15 | TGTGCCACCAGCAGTGTGGGGACTCTGGGCTACGAGCAGTACTTC | CATSSVGTLGYEQYF
TRBJ2-3 | 17 | . | TRBD2 | TRBV4-1 | TGCGCCAGCAGCCAAGATCGGCTAGCGGGGGGGAGAGATACGCAGTATTTT | CASSQDRLAGGRDTQYF
TRBJ2-2 | 17 | . | . | TRBV4-1 | TGCGCCAGCAGCCAAGATCGCCAGCGAGCGTTCACCGGGGAGCTGTTTTTT | CASSQDRQRAFTGELFF